The present TCR beta chain was sequenced within a study of CD4+ T cells in melanoma. Whole-study findings and limits: Reportedly, melanoma neoantigen-specific CD4+ T cells showed varied differentiation states. A reported correlation linked neoantigen-specific CD4+ T cells to CD8+, macrophage and B cell function.

V lost 4 bases to trimming and J lost 5 bases, with 14 bases between them. The CDR3 runs 13 residues. Germline loops: CDR1 SQVTM, CDR2 ANQGSEA. With respect to this clone: What it binds is unknown.

The repertoire was sequenced with immunoSEQ multiplex PCR; TCRdb's copy has only in-frame clones and lacks some. The table has roughly 10,000 clones, roughly 65% seen once. This TCR was sampled from a human donor with melanoma. The specimen sequenced was cells from a culture (not recorded whether cultured in vitro). The J gene is TRBJ1-1, the V gene TRBV29-1; D unresolved. CDR3 nucleotides: TGCAGCGTTGGGAAAGGATTGGGGACTGAAGCTTTCTTT. Translated: CSVGKGLGTEAFF.